A single sample is the source of the 14 T cell receptor beta chains below, sequenced in a study of blood T cells in healthy people across ages. Combining a sample-barcoded 5' primer with a J-beta primer mix, a second PCR ran for roughly 7 to 11 cycles. TCRdb fed the 5' RACE reads into MiXCR, producing one record per CDR3 protein. The table lists about 1.6 million distinct CDR3 sequences, around 35% of them singletons, with approximately 11% in the top ten. Sample: blood. The receptors stem from a woman aged 25 to 39 in good health.

The CDR3 protein is CASSPSRGPNQPQHF. The CDR3 DNA reads TGTGCCAGCAGCCCCAGCCGGGGCCCCAATCAGCCCCAGCATTTT. J is TRBJ1-5 and V is TRBV9, with D possibly being TRBD1 (5 bases). The CDR3 totals 15 residues. Germline assignment: CDR1 SGDLS and CDR2 YYNGEE. Trimming stripped 4 bases from V and 3 bases from J, with 14 bases between.

The chain is built from TRBV10-2 and TRBJ2-1; D remains ambiguous. The CDR3 spans 11 residues. With 11 bases removed from V and 1 base from J, the gap between germline ends came to 6 bases. CDR1 is WSHSY and CDR2 is SAAADI in the germline V gene. CDR3: CAVRSYNEQFF. The CDR3 nucleotides are TGCGCCGTCAGGTCCTACAATGAGCAGTTCTTC.

The sample holds a few counts of this clonotype. The chain recombines TRBV20-1 with TRBJ2-3, with 13 bases identical to TRBD2. Germline loops: CDR1 DFQATT, CDR2 SNEGSKA (reference sequence). The CDR3 spans 16 residues. Unmatched junction bases numbered 5, after V lost 1 base and J lost 4 bases. In DNA, the CDR3 is TGCAGTGCTAGAGGGATACTAGCGGGAGGGGCAGATACGCAGTATTTT. It codes for CSARGILAGGADTQYF.

This clonotype has a handful of counts. The V gene is TRBV12-3 or TRBV12-4, the J gene TRBJ1-2, with 7 bases that match TRBD1. V trimming: 4 bases; J trimming: 5 bases; junction bases outside the gene matches: 13. This CDR3 has 16 residues. The CDR3 bases are TGTGCCAGCAGTTCAACGGGGACAGTGGAGGGGTATGGCTACACCTTC. It codes for CASSSTGTVEGYGYTF.

The CDR3 nucleotides are TGCGCCAGCAGTGAGTCGGCTGAGCGGGAGAATGTCGAAGAGCAGTACTTC. The encoded protein is CASSESAERENVEEQYF. The gene calls are TRBV10-1 and TRBJ2-7, with TRBD2 matching 8 bases. Germline loops: CDR1 WNHNN, CDR2 SYGVQD (reference sequence). CDR3 length: 17 amino acids. V lost 0 bases to trimming and J lost 7 bases; unmatched junction nucleotides: 14.

V is TRBV7-2 and J is TRBJ2-5; no clear D. V was cut by 2 bases and J by 7 bases, with 11 bases left in between. Germline assignment: CDR1 SGHTA and CDR2 FQGNSA. The CDR3 consists of 13 residues. The CDR3 bases are TGTGCCAGCAGCTTAACCACTCGCTCGACCCAGTACTTC. Its translation: CASSLTTRSTQYF.

The chain uses TRBV7-2 and TRBJ2-3; the match to TRBD2 covers 7 bases. The germline gives CDR1 SGHTA, CDR2 FQGNSA. The CDR3 contains 15 residues. V dropped 2 bases and J dropped 4; count of bases not matched to a gene: 6. CDR3 loop: CASSLLADGADTQYF. The CDR3 DNA reads as TGTGCCAGCAGCTTACTAGCGGACGGCGCAGATACGCAGTATTTT.

The chain uses TRBV5-4 and TRBJ2-5; 8 bases match TRBD2. From germline, CDR1 is SGHNT and CDR2 YYREEE (reference sequence). The CDR3 is 14 amino acids. With 10 bases clipped from V and 5 bases from J, the junction kept 13 bases outside the gene matches. The DNA for the CDR3 is TGTGCCGGCCGGGAGGGCCCGACAACGGAGACCCAGTACTTC. It specifies CAGREGPTTETQYF.

In the case of this clonotype: A clone one base away is much larger, so this may be a read error. V gene TRBV20-1 combines with J gene TRBJ1-2; no definite D call. Trimming cost V 3 bases and J 0 bases, with 11 bases left between them. The germline gives CDR1 DFQATT, CDR2 SNEGSKA (reference sequence). CDR3 length: 14 residues. CDR3 coding DNA: TGCAGTGCTAGGAGGCCCTCTCCTAACTATGGCTACACCTTC. Residues: CSARRPSPNYGYTF.

V and J are TRBV5-1 and TRBJ2-1, with D perhaps assigned TRBD1 or TRBD2 (5 bases each). The ends were cut back, 7 bases at V and 3 bases at J, with 17 bases in the middle. Germline loops: CDR1 SGHRS, CDR2 YFSETQ. CDR3 length: 15 residues. The CDR3 sequence: CASALQVASYNEQFF. DNA for the CDR3: TGCGCCAGCGCCTTACAGGTAGCGAGCTACAATGAGCAGTTCTTC.

Concerning this clonotype itself: A read error is possible here, since a much larger clone lies one base away. The chain uses TRBV4-1 and TRBJ2-1, with TRBD1 identical over 9 bases. From germline, CDR1 is MGHRA and CDR2 YSYEKL. CDR3 length: 16 amino acids. The V segment lost 0 bases and the J segment 8 bases; nucleotides outside the gene matches: 8. The CDR3 region is CASSQEETGGPHEQFF. In DNA, the CDR3 is TGCGCCAGCAGCCAAGAAGAGACAGGGGGTCCCCATGAGCAGTTCTTC.

Here the CDR3 DNA reads TGTGCCAGCAGCTTATTCACCGGGGAAGGGAACCACGAGCAGTACTTC. Translating it yields CASSLFTGEGNHEQYF. The chain links TRBV7-6 to TRBJ2-5; D is possibly TRBD2 (5 bases). Judging by the DNA end, TRBJ2-7 fits better; the J call may be wrong. Germline CDR1 reads SGHVS; CDR2 reads FNYEAQ. The CDR3 is 16 amino acids.

The chain joins TRBV6-1 to TRBJ2-3, with TRBD2 identical over 7 bases. CDR1 MNHNS and CDR2 SASEGT come from the germline V gene. This CDR3 has 18 residues. The ends lost 6 bases at V and 0 bases at J; junction bases unmatched: 15. The CDR3 sequence is CASSGLAAPNLSTDTQYF. CDR3 bases: TGTGCCAGCAGCGGGCTAGCGGCTCCCAACCTCAGCACAGATACGCAGTATTTT.

This clonotype showed up just a few times. The gene calls are TRBV20-1 and TRBJ2-3; tentative D call: TRBD2 (6 bases). This CDR3 is 15 amino acids long. Germline CDR1 reads DFQATT; CDR2 reads SNEGSKA (reference sequence). V was pared by 3 bases and J by 5 bases, with 18 bases between. CDR3 protein: CSASLLASGKDTQYF. For the CDR3, the DNA is TGCAGTGCTAGTCTTCTAGCGTCAGGGAAAGATACGCAGTATTTT.